The source of this TCR beta chain is a study of cytomegalovirus exposure and HLA in healthy donors. As to this clone: What it binds is unknown.

Study-wide results and limits: Most of the TCR beta V segments (in an earlier analysis) were productive either about 87% or about 30% of the time.

PCR primers comprised 60 Vbeta and 13 Jbeta primers. Generated by immunoSEQ multiplex PCR, the TCRdb table keeps only in-frame clones and is missing some. The sample includes around 150,000 clones, around 80% seen only once; the top ten take approximately 4.3%. Germline values: CDR1 MRHNA, CDR2 SNTAGT. This CDR3 is built from 15 residues. V was pared by 4 bases and J by 2 bases, with 3 bases of the junction left unmatched. This clonotype originated in a young man in good health. Sequenced: PBMCs. This chain uses TRBV6-4 with TRBJ2-1; TRBD2 aligns across 9 bases. Here the CDR3 reads CASSAIAGAYNEQFF. For the CDR3, the DNA is TGTGCCAGCAGTGCAATAGCGGGGGCCTACAATGAGCAGTTCTTC.